This T cell receptor (beta chain) was captured in a study of graft-versus-host responses after intestinal transplantation. As for the study in general: Recipients had transplants, and these were multivisceral, liver-intestinal, or isolated intestinal. Anti-thymocyte globulin induction, then tacrolimus and steroids for about three years, went to all recipients.

As concerns this clone: The antigen is undetermined.

TCRdb keeps only in-frame clones here, not all; method: immunoSEQ multiplex PCR. The sample holds about 71,000 clones; 85% to 95% are singletons and the top ten take less than 0.55%. Per the germline V gene, CDR1 is LNHDA and CDR2 is SQIVND (reference sequence). Trimming took 5 bases from V and 0 from J, leaving 17 bases between them. This CDR3 spans 17 amino acids. The sequence derives from a human donor who received an intestinal transplant. The genes are TRBV19 and TRBJ2-1, with D possibly matching TRBD1 (6 bases). This material consisted of unstimulated CD8+ T cells sorted from spleen or lymph node cells, taken before intestinal transplant. CDR3 sequence: CASSFYRVSSSYNEQFF. The CDR3 nucleotides are TGTGCCAGTAGTTTCTACAGGGTTAGCAGCTCCTACAATGAGCAGTTCTTC.